This section outlines one TCR beta chain sequence together with its context. What this receptor recognizes is not known. No base quality information exists; no much larger clone differs at one position. The time point label, as the study defines it: about 28 days (+/-7) after the second vaccine dose. AZD1222 recipients given second doses at about 4 weeks or at about 12 weeks were pooled, since spike-specific TCR depth and breadth were not found to differ between the two schedules. Vaccinee samples were obtained from the UK trials COV001 and COV002, which included a single-blind randomized controlled phase 2/3 trial of AZD1222 (ChAdOx1 nCoV-19) in healthy adults. For TCRbeta chain sequencing, PBMC samples from trial participants were taken at day 0 and at day 28 after the second dose. This record comes from a study of T cell responses to AZD1222 COVID-19 vaccine (dated by TCRdb to about 2021). About the investigation overall: A total of more than 230 trial participants underwent TCR sequencing, of whom approximately 210 received two doses of AZD1222 and 26 received two doses of the MenACWY control vaccine. Trial participants were enrolled by age into 18-55, 56-69 and 70-plus year subgroups, with approximately 150, 30 and 60 TCR-sequenced participants respectively. What the work shows at the level of the full study, not this receptor alone: Because no day 14 peak-response samples were available, repertoires were characterized only after the peak T cell response. Reportedly, almost half of the unique spike-specific TCRs recognized epitopes lying outside the regions that are mutated in the B.1.351 and B.1.1.7 variants. The whole spike protein was spanned by vaccine-associated CD4 TCRs, and dominant responses were seen in regions 160-218 and 743-854. The 56-69-year group was small, and its depth increase did not reach significance, likely because of low power. A significant rise in spike-specific TCR breadth and depth was observed after two AZD1222 doses relative to day 0 and relative to MenACWY recipients. Participants were mostly white British, with more females than males. The authors suggested clonal diversity may have been underestimated. Only five to seven AZD1222 recipients were SARS-CoV-2 seropositive at baseline, limiting conclusions about previously exposed vaccinees.

The CDR3 regions of human TCRbeta chains were analyzed by immunosequencing. The study's processing was this. Repertoire TCRs were matched against a reference library of SARS-CoV-2-specific TCRs generated with the MIRA antigen-specificity platform. Breadth was defined as the fraction of unique TCRs that were SARS-CoV-2-associated, and depth was defined as the fraction of total T cells that were SARS-CoV-2-associated. Each spike-specific TCR was assigned to its reactive spike region and to a CD4 or CD8 class using the MIRA data. Log10-transformed breadth and depth values were compared by one-way ANOVA with Sidak's multiple comparisons tests. Here the immuneACCESS table is served through TCRdb, limited to in-frame sequences with V and J called. Missing clones are a known gap in these copies; in checked studies unresolved V genes cover under half, and the rest lacks a known reason. The V and J calls and clone size are taken from that table; D and trimming were inferred from the DNA. Across this sample there are fewer than 110,000 clones, with around 92% seen only once. Together, the top ten hold under 10% of the sample.

V trim: 1 base; J trim: 3 bases; unmatched bases: 8. Reading the germline V gene gives CDR1 MGHRA and CDR2 YSYEKL. There are 16 amino acids in the CDR3, from cysteine to phenylalanine inclusive. CDR3 DNA is the only sequence kept; it has 48 bases, read in frame from the first base. The receptor comes from an adult who received the AZD1222 COVID-19 vaccine. The input for sequencing was peripheral blood, taken 28 days after the second AZD1222 dose. The sequence joins TRBV4-1 to TRBJ2-7; the central 8 bases match TRBD2. This receptor has the CDR3 CASSQVQTSAGYEQYF. The DNA sequence is given as TGCGCCAGCAGCCAAGTCCAGACTAGCGCGGGCTACGAGCAGTACTTC.